The 20 T cell receptor beta chains presented below share a single source sample, sequenced in a study of blood T cell repertoires in COVID-19. TCRdb's table, derived via immunoSEQ multiplex PCR, lists solely in-frame clones and lacks some. The sample lists approximately 260,000 clones, around 83% occurring once. The source material was peripheral blood. These receptors were collected from a man between 18 and 35 years old with active or convalescent COVID-19.

This clone has only a few counts. The V call is TRBV28, the J call TRBJ1-1; D unclear. The V and J ends lost 6 bases and 5 bases respectively, with 10 bases between them. CDR1 MDHEN and CDR2 SYDVKM come from the germline V gene. The CDR3 runs to 12 residues. In DNA form, the CDR3 reads TGTGCCAGCAGCTTTCGGAGGACTGAAGCTTTCTTT. This codes for CASSFRRTEAFF.

The chain employs TRBV2 and TRBJ2-5; D remains unclear. The CDR3 loop spans 12 amino acids. Germline values: CDR1 SNHLY, CDR2 FYNNEI. Trimming pared 4 bases from V and 3 bases from J, leaving 6 bases between. CDR3 residues: CASSGVEETQYF. CDR3 sequence (DNA): TGTGCCAGCAGTGGCGTGGAAGAGACCCAGTACTTC.

V usage is TRBV11-2 and J usage is TRBJ2-3; 11 nucleotides match TRBD2. The CDR3 totals 15 residues. V trimming: 5 bases; J trimming: 5 bases; junction bases outside the gene matches: 6. Looked up from germline, CDR1 is SGHAT and CDR2 is FQNNGV. CDR3 nucleotide sequence: TGTGCCAGCAGCCCCCCGGGACTAGCGGTAGATACGCAGTATTTT. This gives the protein CASSPPGLAVDTQYF.

The chain is built from TRBV4-1 and TRBJ2-1; 7 bases fit TRBD2. Germline assignment: CDR1 MGHRA and CDR2 YSYEKL. The V gene end was trimmed by 3 bases and the J gene end by 4 bases; junction bases not matched to a gene: 9. The CDR3 is made up of 16 amino acids. The CDR3 sequence is CASSQTRGEKYNEQFF. The CDR3, as DNA: TGCGCCAGCAGCCAGACCCGGGGGGAAAAATACAATGAGCAGTTCTTC.

V is TRBV7-6 and J is TRBJ2-3, with 8 bases matching TRBD1. With V trimmed by 1 base and J by 4 bases, 4 bases remained unmatched. The CDR3 consists of 15 residues. Germline CDR1 reads SGHVS; CDR2 reads FNYEAQ. CDR3 nucleotide sequence: TGTGCCAGCAGCTTAGGACAGGGGTGGGCAGATACGCAGTATTTT. It encodes CASSLGQGWADTQYF. Variable domain in full (rest from reference TRBV7-6 and TRBJ2-3): GAGVSQSPRYKVTKRGQDVALRCDPISGHVSLYWYRQALGQGPEFLTYFNYEAQQDKSGLPNDRFSAERPEGSISTLTIQRTEQRDSAMYRCASSLGQGWADTQYFGPGTRLTVL.

The J gene is TRBJ1-2, the V gene TRBV3-1 (or the pseudogene TRBV3-2); D is ambiguous. Trimming stripped 6 bases from V and 5 bases from J, with 19 bases between. Germline V CDR1 and CDR2: LGHDT, YNNKEL (reference sequence). This CDR3 is built from 15 residues. CDR3 coding DNA: TGTGCCAGCAGACCCTTACTGGCGGGATCGTATGGCTACACCTTC. Amino acid sequence: CASRPLLAGSYGYTF.

The chain employs TRBV7-8 and TRBJ2-2, with D uncertain. Germline V CDR1 and CDR2: SGHVS, FQNEAQ. This CDR3 spans 15 amino acids. Trimming left V 6 bases short and J 1 base short, with 12 bases between. The CDR3 bases are TGTGCCAGCAGACCCCCGAGACAGAACACCGGGGAGCTGTTTTTT. Its protein is CASRPPRQNTGELFF.

The chain employs TRBV5-5 and TRBJ2-1; no clear D. The CDR3 is 12 residues long. The germline V gene encodes CDR1 SGHKS and CDR2 YYEKEE (reference sequence). V dropped 4 bases and J dropped 7 bases, with 9 bases sitting between them. In DNA, the CDR3 is TGTGCCAGCAGCCCGTGGCCGAATGAGCAGTTCTTC. Translating it yields CASSPWPNEQFF.

The genes are TRBV27 and TRBJ1-2, with a tentative D call TRBD1 (5 bases). The germline V gene has CDR1 MNHEY and CDR2 SMNVEV (reference sequence). Trimming removed 6 bases at V and 3 bases at J, with 11 bases between. The length of the CDR3 is 13 residues. As DNA, the CDR3 is TGTGCCAGCAGCAGACAGTCGGACTATGGCTACACCTTC. It specifies CASSRQSDYGYTF.

On this clone itself: Other nucleotide sequences from this sample produce the same CDR3. V and J are TRBV28 and TRBJ1-1; D not certain. Germline V gene sequence: CDR1 MDHEN, CDR2 SYDVKM. The length of the CDR3 is 13 residues. V lost 2 bases to trimming and J lost 0 bases, with 4 bases between them. The CDR3 here is CASSLPMNTEAFF. DNA for the CDR3: TGTGCCAGCAGTTTACCCATGAACACTGAAGCTTTCTTT.

A note on this clone: This specimen includes other DNA sequences encoding the same CDR3. This chain connects TRBV5-1 to TRBJ1-2, with a weak D call TRBD1 (6 bases). CDR3 length: 14 amino acids. V was cut by 2 bases and J by 2 bases, with 10 bases left in between. Germline V lookup: CDR1 SGHRS, CDR2 YFSETQ. The CDR3 nucleotides are TGCGCCAGCAGCTTAGGCCAGGGGAACTATGGCTACACCTTC. Its protein is CASSLGQGNYGYTF. Combining the CDR3 with reference TRBV5-1 and TRBJ1-2 gives the whole variable domain KAGVTQTPRYLIKTRGQQVTLSCSPISGHRSVSWYQQTPGQGLQFLFEYFSETQRNKGNFPGRFSGRQFSNSRSEMNVSTLELGDSALYLCASSLGQGNYGYTFGSGTRLTVV.

This rearrangement joins TRBV7-9 to TRBJ1-2; D call uncertain. CDR1 and CDR2 from the germline V gene are SEHNR and FQNEAQ (reference sequence). The CDR3 has 15 amino acids. The V end lost 4 bases, the J end lost 2 bases, and 14 bases lay between the germline ends. In DNA, the CDR3 is TGTGCCAGCAGCTCAAAGGGCGAGGGCAACTATGGCTACACCTTC. Translated: CASSSKGEGNYGYTF.

The J gene is TRBJ2-5, the V gene TRBV5-1; 7 nucleotides agree with TRBD1. Per the germline V gene, CDR1 is SGHRS and CDR2 is YFSETQ. The CDR3 sequence is 15 residues long. Trimming cost V 1 base and J 1 base; bases outside gene matches: 4. CDR3 DNA sequence: TGCGCCAGCAGCTTGTCCCGACAGGGCCAAGAGACCCAGTACTTC. This codes for CASSLSRQGQETQYF.

Only a few counts were recorded for this clone. This chain uses TRBV3-1 (or the pseudogene TRBV3-2) with TRBJ2-3; possible D gene TRBD1, 6 bases. The CDR3 runs to 13 residues. V was shortened by 4 bases and J by 8 bases, with 13 bases between the two germline ends. The germline gives CDR1 LGHDT, CDR2 YNNKEL (reference sequence). This CDR3 reads CASSRSGGGTQYF. CDR3 coding DNA: TGTGCCAGCAGCCGCTCTGGGGGCGGTACGCAGTATTTT.

This clone was counted a few times. This chain joins TRBV6-6 and TRBJ1-3; D may be TRBD1 (5 bases). Germline lookup yields CDR1 MNHNY and CDR2 SVGAGI (reference sequence). Trimming left V 5 bases short and J 0 bases short, with 8 bases between. CDR3 length: 14 residues. CDR3 sequence (DNA): TGTGCCAGCAGTCCTGACAGCTCTGGAAACACCATATATTTT. This gives the protein CASSPDSSGNTIYF.

V usage is TRBV30 and J usage is TRBJ2-3, with D possibly matching TRBD2 (5 bases). V lost 3 bases and J 0 bases, leaving 7 bases between the germline ends. The CDR3 extends over 13 amino acids. Germline V gives CDR1 GTSNPN, CDR2 SVGIG (reference sequence). CDR3 sequence: CAWSGDSTDTQYF. The CDR3 bases are TGTGCCTGGAGCGGGGATAGCACAGATACGCAGTATTTT.

The V and J genes are TRBV11-3 and TRBJ2-7; TRBD2 matches 8 bases. The CDR3 is 15 amino acids. The V gene end was trimmed by 5 bases and the J gene end by 2 bases; junction bases not matched to a gene: 8. CDR1 SGHNT and CDR2 YENEEA come from the germline V gene. The CDR3 DNA reads TGTGCCAGCAGCCCTCGCGGCGGGAGGACCTACGAGCAGTACTTC. It translates to CASSPRGGRTYEQYF.

V gene TRBV11-3 combines with J gene TRBJ2-2, with TRBD1 matching 9 bases. From germline, CDR1 is SGHNT and CDR2 YENEEA. The junction had 5 bases not matched to a gene; V was cut back by 5 bases and J by 7 bases. This CDR3 region has 14 residues. CDR3 amino acids: CASSPTGGHGELFF. The CDR3 nucleotides are TGTGCCAGCAGCCCGACAGGGGGTCACGGGGAGCTGTTTTTT.

This chain links TRBV27 with TRBJ2-3; 8 nucleotides match TRBD1. V gave up 1 base and J gave up 0 bases; unmatched junction bases: 0. Germline V gene lookup returns CDR1 MNHEY and CDR2 SMNVEV (reference sequence). The CDR3 has 15 amino acids. The CDR3 nucleotides are TGTGCCAGCAGTTTATGGACAGGGAGCACAGATACGCAGTATTTT. Protein sequence: CASSLWTGSTDTQYF.

V gene TRBV18 combines with J gene TRBJ1-5; D is unclear. The germline V gene encodes CDR1 KGHSH and CDR2 LQKENI. This CDR3 spans 14 amino acids. V lost 2 bases, J lost 4 bases, and 9 bases lay in between. CDR3 amino acids: CASSPSGANQPQHF. CDR3 DNA: TGTGCCAGCTCACCATCGGGAGCGAATCAGCCCCAGCATTTT.